The following is a T cell receptor beta chain sequence with its context. The target antigen is unknown. The junction differs from germline at one of its ends, possibly a read error. These data come from a study of T cell repertoires in cytomegalovirus infection. Whole-study context: Indications of both CMV infection and matching HLA type were provided by public TCR beta signatures.

TCRdb independently ran MiXCR on the reads; one entry per CDR3 protein. The sample gives 900,000 to 950,000 distinct CDR3 sequences, 31% of which show up once; about an eighth is in the top ten. The study, taken as a whole, reports: Accumulated public TCR beta family frequency recognized individuals carrying CMV together with the relevant HLA.

CDR3 size: 14 residues. This specimen was cultured CD8+ T cells from PBMCs, taken from culture after CMV antigen stimulation. The chain has TRBV12-3 or TRBV12-4 and TRBJ2-1; no definite D call. The sequence derives from a human donor in good health (CMV status not recorded). Some clones in this sample may be carry-over from other donors' samples. Here the CDR3 DNA reads TGTGTCAGCAGTCCCCGGAGAGGTAGGCATGAGCAGTTCTTC. This encodes CVSSPRRGRHEQFF.